The T cell receptor beta chain under discussion was sequenced for a study of blood T cells in healthy people across ages. With a J-beta primer mix and a sample-barcoded 5' primer, a second PCR ran 7 to 11 cycles. Researchers report that a template-switch adaptor with 12 random nucleotides tagged each cDNA molecule. TCRdb reanalysed the 5' RACE reads using MiXCR and keeps one entry per CDR3 protein. The sample lists about 1,400,000 distinct CDR3 sequences, around 59% occurring once. The V gene's germline CDR1 is SGHAT and CDR2 FQNNGV. V was trimmed by 4 bases and J by 8 bases, leaving 11 bases between them. CDR3 length equals 12 residues.

The rearrangement uses TRBV11-2 and TRBJ1-2; maybe TRBD1 (5 bases). The TCR sequence derives from a man aged 18 to 29 in good health. Sequencing input: blood. DNA for the CDR3: TGTGCCAGCAGCTCGAACGGGGCAGGCTACACCTTC. It encodes CASSSNGAGYTF.